This record concerns one TCR beta chain sequence. These data originate in a study of blood T cell repertoires in COVID-19. Looking at the study overall: The samples span acute and convalescent COVID-19 from the United States, Italy and Spain. Sample material is recorded as cDNA or gDNA derived from T cells, B-cell-depleted T cells, or PBMCs.

CDR1 ENHRY and CDR2 SYGVKD come from the germline V gene. The V gene lost 4 bases and the J gene lost 8 bases, with 17 bases spanning the gap. This CDR3 has 14 amino acids. Under the authors' procedure: Amplification of reference gene primers was used by the study to estimate nucleated cell counts. Produced via immunoSEQ multiplex PCR; TCRdb's table is partial and in-frame only. Clone size and the V and J calls come from that table; the DNA yielded D and trimming. There are under 350,000 clones in the sample; approximately 85% occur only once, and roughly 9.6% lies in the top ten. The gene calls are TRBV10-3 and TRBJ1-2, with TRBD1 as a possible D gene (5 bases). Sequenced material: peripheral blood. This clonotype was sampled from a woman in her 70s with acute or convalescent COVID-19. CDR3 nucleotide sequence: TGTGCCATCAGTGTGGGGCAGGGAATGGGCGGCTACACCTTC. It codes for CAISVGQGMGGYTF.